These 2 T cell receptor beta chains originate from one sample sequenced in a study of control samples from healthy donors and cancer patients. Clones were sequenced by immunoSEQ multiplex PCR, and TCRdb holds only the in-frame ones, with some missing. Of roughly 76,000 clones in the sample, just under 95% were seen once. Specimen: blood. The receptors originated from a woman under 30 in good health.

CDR3 sequence (DNA): TGTGCCAGCAGCCCGACTCCCGGACTAGCGGGGGGTCGTACCGGGGAGCTGTTTTTT. Translating it yields CASSPTPGLAGGRTGELFF. The chain combines TRBV5-6 with TRBJ2-2, with 14 bases that match TRBD2. CDR3 length equals 19 residues. Germline V gene data show CDR1 as SGHDT and CDR2 as YYEEEE. V shed 4 bases, J shed 5 bases, and the junction held 13 bases outside the gene matches.

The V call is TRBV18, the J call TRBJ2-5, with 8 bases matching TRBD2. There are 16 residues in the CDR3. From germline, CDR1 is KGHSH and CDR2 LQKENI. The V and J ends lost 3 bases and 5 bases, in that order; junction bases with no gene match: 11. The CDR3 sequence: CASSPTAGGARETQYF. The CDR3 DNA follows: TGTGCCAGCTCACCGACCGCCGGGGGGGCGCGGGAGACCCAGTACTTC. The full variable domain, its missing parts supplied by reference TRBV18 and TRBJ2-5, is NAGVMQNPRHLVRRRGQEARLRCSPMKGHSHVYWYRQLPEEGLKFMVYLQKENIIDESGMPKERFSAEFPKEGPSILRIQQVVRGDSAAYFCASSPTAGGARETQYFGPGTRLLVL.